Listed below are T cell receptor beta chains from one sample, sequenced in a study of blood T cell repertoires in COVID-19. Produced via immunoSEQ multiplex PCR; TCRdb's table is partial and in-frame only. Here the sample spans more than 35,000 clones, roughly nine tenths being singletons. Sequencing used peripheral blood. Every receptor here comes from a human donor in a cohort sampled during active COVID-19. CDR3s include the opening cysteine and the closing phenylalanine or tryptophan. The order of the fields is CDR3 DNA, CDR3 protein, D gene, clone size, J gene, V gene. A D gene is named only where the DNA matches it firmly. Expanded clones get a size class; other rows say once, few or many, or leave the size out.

cdr3_nt: TGTGCCAGCAGTTCGGGGGAGAAGTGGAATGAGCAGTTCTTC
cdr3_aa: CASSSGEKWNEQFF
d_call: .
clone_size: .
j_call: TRBJ2-1
v_call: TRBV6-5

cdr3_nt: TGCACCAGCAGCCCAAGTGGGACAGGGCCTGGAAACACCATATATTTT
cdr3_aa: CTSSPSGTGPGNTIYF
d_call: .
clone_size: .
j_call: TRBJ1-3
v_call: TRBV1

cdr3_nt: TGTGCCAGCAGGGGACAAGCCCCCTCCTACGAGCAGTACTTC
cdr3_aa: CASRGQAPSYEQYF
d_call: .
clone_size: once
j_call: TRBJ2-7
v_call: TRBV27

cdr3_nt: TGTGCCAGCAGCCCCGACAACCTTAGCAATCAGCCCCAGCATTTT
cdr3_aa: CASSPDNLSNQPQHF
d_call: .
clone_size: .
j_call: TRBJ1-5
v_call: TRBV11-2

cdr3_nt: TGTGCCAGCTCACCACTTGGCCGCCGGGAGCTGTTTTTT
cdr3_aa: CASSPLGRRELFF
d_call: .
clone_size: .
j_call: TRBJ2-2
v_call: TRBV18

cdr3_nt: TGCGCCAGCAGCTTGGCAGGGCCGGCGTATAATTCACCCCTCCACTTT
cdr3_aa: CASSLAGPAYNSPLHF
d_call: .
clone_size: .
j_call: TRBJ1-6
v_call: TRBV5-1

cdr3_nt: TGTGCCAGCAGCCGGGGATACAATGAGCAGTTCTTC
cdr3_aa: CASSRGYNEQFF
d_call: .
clone_size: .
j_call: TRBJ2-1
v_call: TRBV11-3

cdr3_nt: TGTGCCAGCAGCAAAACTACAAGTGCTAGCACAGATACGCAGTATTTT
cdr3_aa: CASSKTTSASTDTQYF
d_call: .
clone_size: few
j_call: TRBJ2-3
v_call: TRBV2

cdr3_nt: TGTGCCTGGAGTTTGACAGTTACTCCTGAGCAGTTCTTC
cdr3_aa: CAWSLTVTPEQFF
d_call: .
clone_size: .
j_call: TRBJ2-1
v_call: TRBV30

cdr3_nt: TGTGCCAGCAGCCTCAGCGGGAGCTCCTACAATGAGCAGTTCTTC
cdr3_aa: CASSLSGSSYNEQFF
d_call: TRBD2
clone_size: .
j_call: TRBJ2-1
v_call: TRBV28

cdr3_nt: TGTGCCAGTAGTATTATGGGATTAACAGGCCAGCCCCAGCATTTT
cdr3_aa: CASSIMGLTGQPQHF
d_call: .
clone_size: .
j_call: TRBJ1-5
v_call: TRBV19

cdr3_nt: TGCGCCAGCACCTTAGACCCGGGGAACTACGAGCAGTACTTC
cdr3_aa: CASTLDPGNYEQYF
d_call: .
clone_size: .
j_call: TRBJ2-7
v_call: TRBV5-1

cdr3_nt: TGTGCCAGCAGTTCCCCGCCGGCAGATACGCAGTATTTT
cdr3_aa: CASSSPPADTQYF
d_call: .
clone_size: .
j_call: TRBJ2-3
v_call: TRBV28

cdr3_nt: TGTGCCAGCAGCTTGCCTCCTGGGACAGGGGTCACTGAAGCTTTCTTT
cdr3_aa: CASSLPPGTGVTEAFF
d_call: TRBD1
clone_size: .
j_call: TRBJ1-1
v_call: TRBV5-4

cdr3_nt: TGTGCCAGTGGAGGACAGGGTTTTGAGCCCCAGCATTTT
cdr3_aa: CASGGQGFEPQHF
d_call: TRBD1
clone_size: .
j_call: TRBJ1-5
v_call: TRBV19

cdr3_nt: TGTGCCAGCAGAGCGTCAGGGGGCCCGGAGACCCAGTACTTC
cdr3_aa: CASRASGGPETQYF
d_call: TRBD1
clone_size: .
j_call: TRBJ2-5
v_call: TRBV5-6

cdr3_nt: TGTGCCAGCAGTTACTCGAAACTCGGCTATAATTCACCCCTCCACTTT
cdr3_aa: CASSYSKLGYNSPLHF
d_call: .
clone_size: .
j_call: TRBJ1-6
v_call: TRBV6-2/TRBV6-3

cdr3_nt: TGTGCCAGCAGGGGACTAAGCGGGTACGAGCAGTACTTC
cdr3_aa: CASRGLSGYEQYF
d_call: TRBD2
clone_size: .
j_call: TRBJ2-7
v_call: TRBV12-3/TRBV12-4

cdr3_nt: TGTGCCAGCAGTTTACCCTCTTCACCCCTCCACTTT
cdr3_aa: CASSLPSSPLHF
d_call: .
clone_size: .
j_call: TRBJ1-6
v_call: TRBV28

cdr3_nt: TGTGCCAGTAGTTCCCTGATCTTAGGGGCCGGGGAGCTGTTTTTT
cdr3_aa: CASSSLILGAGELFF
d_call: .
clone_size: .
j_call: TRBJ2-2
v_call: TRBV19

cdr3_nt: TGTGCCAGCAGCTCCCAAAGGGGCATGGAGACCCAGTACTTC
cdr3_aa: CASSSQRGMETQYF
d_call: .
clone_size: .
j_call: TRBJ2-5
v_call: TRBV7-2

cdr3_nt: TGCGCCAGCAGCGGACAGGGGGCCTACAATGAGCAGTTCTTC
cdr3_aa: CASSGQGAYNEQFF
d_call: TRBD1
clone_size: .
j_call: TRBJ2-1
v_call: TRBV5-1

cdr3_nt: TGCGCTAGTGGTTTGCCTTACAATGAGCAGTTCTTC
cdr3_aa: CASGLPYNEQFF
d_call: .
clone_size: .
j_call: TRBJ2-1
v_call: TRBV12-5

cdr3_nt: TGCGCCAGCAGCCAAGGGGACTATAGGGCCTACGAGCAGTACTTC
cdr3_aa: CASSQGDYRAYEQYF
d_call: TRBD2
clone_size: .
j_call: TRBJ2-7
v_call: TRBV4-1

cdr3_nt: TGTGCCAGCAGCTTGCTGGGACAGGGGGCCTACGAGCAGTACTTC
cdr3_aa: CASSLLGQGAYEQYF
d_call: TRBD1
clone_size: .
j_call: TRBJ2-7
v_call: TRBV11-1

cdr3_nt: TGTGCCAGCAGTCCCCGAAGCGGAAGCATGTACTTC
cdr3_aa: CASSPRSGSMYF
d_call: .
clone_size: .
j_call: TRBJ2-7
v_call: TRBV27

cdr3_nt: TGTGCCAGCAAACCCGGACAGGGGGCTTGGGAGCAGTTCTTC
cdr3_aa: CASKPGQGAWEQFF
d_call: TRBD1
clone_size: .
j_call: TRBJ2-1
v_call: TRBV11-2

cdr3_nt: TGTGCCAGCAGTGCACAGGGGAACACTGAAGCTTTCTTT
cdr3_aa: CASSAQGNTEAFF
d_call: .
clone_size: .
j_call: TRBJ1-1
v_call: TRBV2

cdr3_nt: TGTGCCAGCATAAACAGGGGTTTGAACACTGAAGCTTTCTTT
cdr3_aa: CASINRGLNTEAFF
d_call: TRBD1
clone_size: once
j_call: TRBJ1-1
v_call: TRBV2

cdr3_nt: TGTGCCAGCAGCACCGGGACTAGCGGTCTGGGGGCCAAAAACATTCAGTACTTC
cdr3_aa: CASSTGTSGLGAKNIQYF
d_call: TRBD2
clone_size: .
j_call: TRBJ2-4
v_call: TRBV5-4

cdr3_nt: TGCGCCAGCAGCCCCCGACAGGTTGCTTACGAGCAGTACTTC
cdr3_aa: CASSPRQVAYEQYF
d_call: .
clone_size: .
j_call: TRBJ2-7
v_call: TRBV5-1

cdr3_nt: TGTGCCAGCAGTGCTAGCGGGTTCCAAGAGACCCAGTACTTC
cdr3_aa: CASSASGFQETQYF
d_call: TRBD2
clone_size: .
j_call: TRBJ2-5
v_call: TRBV2

cdr3_nt: TGTGCCAGCAGTAGGACAGACTCTGGAAACACCATATATTTT
cdr3_aa: CASSRTDSGNTIYF
d_call: .
clone_size: once
j_call: TRBJ1-3
v_call: TRBV2

cdr3_nt: TGTGCCAGCAGCTCACTAGCGGGATACTACAATGAGCAGTTCTTC
cdr3_aa: CASSSLAGYYNEQFF
d_call: TRBD2
clone_size: .
j_call: TRBJ2-1
v_call: TRBV7-2

cdr3_nt: TGCGCCAGCAGCATCAGCGGGTCGGGACTAGCGCCCAATGAGCAGTTCTTC
cdr3_aa: CASSISGSGLAPNEQFF
d_call: TRBD2
clone_size: once
j_call: TRBJ2-1
v_call: TRBV4-1

cdr3_nt: TGCGCCAGCAGCTTGCAGGGACAGGGGGCAAACGGGGAGCTGTTTTTT
cdr3_aa: CASSLQGQGANGELFF
d_call: TRBD1
clone_size: .
j_call: TRBJ2-2
v_call: TRBV5-1

cdr3_nt: TGTGCCACTCAACTAGCGGGAAAGGGAGAGACCCAGTACTTC
cdr3_aa: CATQLAGKGETQYF
d_call: TRBD2
clone_size: .
j_call: TRBJ2-5
v_call: TRBV27

cdr3_nt: TGTGCCAGCCGACTAGCGGACTACAATGAGCAGTTCTTC
cdr3_aa: CASRLADYNEQFF
d_call: TRBD2
clone_size: .
j_call: TRBJ2-1
v_call: TRBV6-5

cdr3_nt: TGTGCCACCAGTGACGCCTGGACTAGCGGGAGGGCCGGGGGAGATACGCAGTATTTT
cdr3_aa: CATSDAWTSGRAGGDTQYF
d_call: TRBD2
clone_size: .
j_call: TRBJ2-3
v_call: TRBV24-1